A single sample is the source of the 30 T cell receptor beta chains below, sequenced in a study of coeliac disease. Sequencing used immunoSEQ multiplex PCR; TCRdb keeps in-frame clones, though not all of them. Here the sample spans some 2,000 clones, approximately 61% being singletons. The sequencing input was lamina propria lymphocytes from the gut. These receptor sequences come from a woman aged 25-40 years with active celiac disease.

This clone was found a few times. This chain links TRBV4-1 with TRBJ1-1; TRBD1 matches at 8 bases. CDR3 size: 16 residues. CDR1 and CDR2 from the germline V gene are MGHRA and YSYEKL. V lost 4 bases, J lost 4 bases, and 11 bases stayed unmatched. The CDR3, as DNA: TGCGCCAGCAGCCTAGTCTTGGACAGGGTATTCACTGAAGCTTTCTTT. This sequence encodes CASSLVLDRVFTEAFF.

The chain employs TRBV30 and TRBJ1-2, with TRBD1 matching 7 bases. Germline loops: CDR1 GTSNPN, CDR2 SVGIG (reference sequence). This CDR3 spans 12 amino acids. Germline trimming cut 2 bases from V and 8 bases from J; bases unmatched to any gene: 5. The CDR3 DNA sequence: TGTGCCTGGAGTTTCAACAGGGGCGGCTACACCTTC. This gives the protein CAWSFNRGGYTF.

This clone was observed once. This chain links TRBV5-6 with TRBJ2-1; 7 bases line up with TRBD2. Germline assignment: CDR1 SGHDT and CDR2 YYEEEE. The CDR3 extends over 14 amino acids. V gave up 4 bases and J gave up 9 bases; unmatched junction bases: 10. For the CDR3, the DNA is TGTGCCAGCAGCCTCAGCGGGACCGACGGTGAGCAGTTCTTC. It yields the protein CASSLSGTDGEQFF.

As regards this clone: Compared with germline, one end of the junction differs, possibly owing to a read error. The V and J genes are TRBV28 and TRBJ1-5; D is undetermined. Germline V gene sequence: CDR1 MDHEN, CDR2 SYDVKM. There are 15 residues in the CDR3. CDR3 region: CASSLLAVENRPQHF. The DNA for the CDR3 is TGTGCCAGCAGTTTATTGGCGGTCGAAAATCGGCCCCAGCATTTT.

The V and J genes are TRBV4-1 and TRBJ2-3, with D hard to call. The CDR3 has 14 amino acids. Between the trimmed V and J ends, which lost 1 base and 2 bases, there was a span of 7 bases. In germline, CDR1 is MGHRA, CDR2 YSYEKL. The CDR3 spells CASSQVWHTDTQYF. Written as DNA, the CDR3 is TGCGCCAGCAGCCAAGTTTGGCACACAGATACGCAGTATTTT.

This chain links TRBV6-5 with TRBJ1-2; 7 bases match TRBD1. The germline CDR1 and CDR2 sequences are MNHEY and SVGAGI. V gave up 4 bases and J gave up 8 bases; unmatched junction bases: 13. The CDR3 covers 15 residues. The CDR3 DNA is TGTGCCAGCAGTTCCGCCTGGCAGGGGGGAGGAGGCTACACCTTC. Protein product: CASSSAWQGGGGYTF.

The sample holds a few counts of this clone. V is TRBV4-1 and J is TRBJ1-4; 7 bases fit TRBD1. Germline V gives CDR1 MGHRA, CDR2 YSYEKL. This CDR3 contains 16 residues. V dropped 5 bases and J dropped 6; count of bases not matched to a gene: 12. Here the CDR3 reads CASSFLRTGRDEKLFF. CDR3 coding DNA: TGCGCCAGCAGCTTCCTCCGGACAGGTCGGGATGAAAAACTGTTTTTT.

This clone was seen more than once but under ten times. The chain couples TRBV6-5 to TRBJ1-4; TRBD1 agrees at 7 bases. Germline values: CDR1 MNHEY, CDR2 SVGAGI. The CDR3 covers 15 residues. V was clipped by 4 bases and J by 8 bases; unmatched bases: 10. CDR3 nucleotide sequence: TGTGCCAGCAGTTTCACCAGGGGGATGGGGGAAAAACTGTTTTTT. Translated, it gives CASSFTRGMGEKLFF.

This clone was recorded a few times. This sequence joins TRBV13 and TRBJ1-4, with a tentative D call TRBD1 (5 bases). CDR3 size: 14 residues. V lost 5 bases, J lost 2 bases, and 9 bases lay in between. Germline CDR1 is PRHDT and CDR2 is FYEKMQ (reference sequence). CDR3 region: CASSHRSTNEKLFF. CDR3 nucleotide sequence: TGTGCCAGCAGCCACAGGTCGACTAATGAAAAACTGTTTTTT.

CDR3 coding DNA: TGTGCCAGTAGTAAGGGGACAGGGGTAGGCAATCAGCCCCAGCATTTT. Its translation: CASSKGTGVGNQPQHF. The chain is built from TRBV19 and TRBJ1-5; 10 positions match TRBD1. This CDR3 has 16 amino acids. CDR1 LNHDA and CDR2 SQIVND come from the germline V gene (reference sequence). Trimming took 4 bases from V and 2 from J; bases not matched to a gene: 5.

The chain is built from TRBV2 and TRBJ2-1; D unclear. Germline-derived CDR1 and CDR2 are SNHLY and FYNNEI. Trimming removed 10 bases at V and 1 base at J, with 17 bases between. The CDR3 is made up of 15 amino acids. DNA for the CDR3: TGTGCCACCAGACTTGCTGACTCTTCCTACAATGAGCAGTTCTTC. Encoded protein: CATRLADSSYNEQFF.

CDR3 sequence reads: CASSYSIAPLYNEQFF. As DNA, the CDR3 is TGTGCCAGCAGTTACTCGATTGCTCCCCTATACAATGAGCAGTTCTTC. This chain connects TRBV6-5 to TRBJ2-1, with D unclear. CDR1 and CDR2 from the germline V gene are MNHEY and SVGAGI. V shed 0 bases and J shed 4 bases, with 13 bases lying between them. This CDR3 spans 16 amino acids.

This clone was counted only a few times. The genes are TRBV14 and TRBJ2-7; no definite D call. Germline V gene sequence: CDR1 SGHDN, CDR2 FVKESK. The CDR3 consists of 12 residues. With 1 base removed from V and 7 bases from J, the gap between germline ends came to 8 bases. Here the CDR3 reads CASSQVQIEQYF. In DNA form, the CDR3 reads TGTGCCAGCAGCCAAGTTCAGATTGAGCAGTACTTC.

The chain joins TRBV9 to TRBJ1-2, with D maybe TRBD1 (5 bases). The germline V gene has CDR1 SGDLS and CDR2 YYNGEE. V was shortened by 3 bases and J by 4 bases, with 16 bases between the two germline ends. This CDR3 spans 15 amino acids. The CDR3 reads CASSGRQHQSYGYTF. As DNA, the CDR3 is TGTGCCAGCAGCGGACGACAGCACCAAAGCTATGGCTACACCTTC.

This clone is labeled large. J is TRBJ2-2 and V is TRBV19; maybe TRBD2 (6 bases). V dropped 7 bases and J dropped 2 bases, with 14 bases sitting between them. This CDR3 spans 15 amino acids. The germline V gene encodes CDR1 LNHDA and CDR2 SQIVND (reference sequence). The CDR3: CASTGTESNTGELFF. The CDR3 DNA reads TGTGCCAGTACCGGGACTGAAAGCAACACCGGGGAGCTGTTTTTT. Variable domain in full (rest from reference TRBV19 and TRBJ2-2): DGGITQSPKYLFRKEGQNVTLSCEQNLNHDAMYWYRQDPGQGLRLIYYSQIVNDFQKGDIAEGYSVSREKKESFPLTVTSAQKNPTAFYLCASTGTESNTGELFFGEGSRLTVL.

This clone has only one observation. The chain couples TRBV19 to TRBJ1-2; the D gene is possibly TRBD1 (5 bases). The CDR3 length is 10 residues. V shed 7 bases and J shed 5 bases, with 5 bases lying between them. CDR1 and CDR2 from the germline V gene are LNHDA and SQIVND (reference sequence). The CDR3 coding sequence is TGTGCCAGTAAGGGGTATGGCTACACCTTC. The encoded protein is CASKGYGYTF.

CDR3 bases: TGCGCCAGCAGCCAACTCCCCCTCTACGAGCAGTACTTC. It specifies CASSQLPLYEQYF. The genes are TRBV4-1 and TRBJ2-7, with no clear D. Looked up from germline, CDR1 is MGHRA and CDR2 is YSYEKL. V lost 2 bases, J lost 3 bases, and 8 bases lay in between. The CDR3 consists of 13 residues.

The rearrangement links TRBV7-8 to TRBJ1-5; D gene uncertain. CDR1 SGHVS and CDR2 FQNEAQ come from the germline V gene. V was pared by 2 bases and J by 9 bases, with 23 bases between. This CDR3 comprises 17 residues. CDR3 loop: CASSLRSPPLGIGPQHF. The CDR3 DNA follows: TGTGCCAGCAGCTTAAGGTCCCCACCGCTCGGGATAGGGCCCCAGCATTTT.

The chain's CDR3 is CASSFLTGPGVCTEAFF. CDR3 DNA: TGCGCCAGCAGCTTCTTGACAGGACCCGGGGTATGCACTGAAGCTTTCTTT. J is TRBJ1-1 and V is TRBV5-1, with a tentative D call TRBD1 (6 bases). The CDR3 is 17 residues long. Germline CDR1 and CDR2: SGHRS and YFSETQ. The V gene lost 2 bases and the J gene lost 4 bases, with 21 bases spanning the gap.

This chain connects TRBV23-1 to TRBJ1-5; the match to TRBD1 covers 8 bases. TRBV23-1 is marked as an open reading frame, function uncertain. CDR3 length: 17 amino acids. Trimming took 0 bases from V and 3 from J; bases not matched to a gene: 7. CDR3 loop: CASSQSKWTGFNQPQHF. For the CDR3, the DNA is TGCGCCAGCAGTCAATCGAAGTGGACAGGGTTCAATCAGCCCCAGCATTTT.

The V gene is TRBV10-3, the J gene TRBJ2-3, with 11 bases that match TRBD2. Losses at the gene ends were 4 bases for V and 3 bases for J; bases not matched to a gene: 12. The CDR3 covers 18 residues. From germline, CDR1 is ENHRY and CDR2 SYGVKD. The DNA for the CDR3 is TGTGCCATCAGTGTAAGGGGACTAGCGGAAAGGGGGACAGATACGCAGTATTTT. Translation: CAISVRGLAERGTDTQYF.

A few counts support this clone. The V gene is TRBV10-3, the J gene TRBJ2-5; a possible D gene is TRBD2 (5 bases). V was clipped by 0 bases and J by 2 bases, with 13 bases between them. Germline CDR1 ENHRY, CDR2 SYGVKD. CDR3 size: 16 residues. CDR3 sequence: CAISESEAPAQETQYF. The CDR3 coding sequence is TGTGCCATCAGTGAGTCGGAGGCGCCAGCACAAGAGACCCAGTACTTC.

The chain carries TRBV5-6 and TRBJ2-2; D ambiguous. Germline lookup yields CDR1 SGHDT and CDR2 YYEEEE. CDR3 length: 13 residues. Between the trimmed V and J ends, which lost 1 base and 4 bases, there was a span of 5 bases. The CDR3 DNA reads TGTGCCAGCAGCTTGACAGCCACCGGGGAGCTGTTTTTT. It is translated as CASSLTATGELFF.

This chain joins TRBV4-1 and TRBJ1-1; D is undetermined. This CDR3 comprises 11 residues. Germline CDR1 and CDR2: MGHRA and YSYEKL. V shed 3 bases and J shed 4 bases, with 3 bases lying between them. The CDR3 loop reads CASSHSTEAFF. CDR3 DNA: TGCGCCAGCAGCCACAGCACTGAAGCTTTCTTT.

The gene calls are TRBV14 and TRBJ2-3; D is perhaps TRBD1 (5 bases). Germline V gene lookup returns CDR1 SGHDN and CDR2 FVKESK. The CDR3 covers 15 residues. The V end was cut by 4 bases, the J end by 4 bases, with 15 bases between. As DNA, the CDR3 is TGTGCCAGCAGCCCCTGGGGCAGGGATCCAGATACGCAGTATTTT. Amino acid sequence: CASSPWGRDPDTQYF.

In DNA form, the CDR3 reads TGCAGCGTTGATCCTCCAGGATATGGCTACACCTTC. Translation gives CSVDPPGYGYTF. The rearrangement joins TRBV29-1 to TRBJ1-2; D not certain. CDR1 and CDR2 (germline): SQVTM, ANQGSEA. The CDR3 covers 12 residues. Trimming took 3 bases from V and 5 from J, leaving 10 bases between them. The full variable domain, completed using reference TRBV29-1 and TRBJ1-2, is SAVISQKPSRDICQRGTSLTIQCQVDSQVTMMFWYRQQPGQSLTLIATANQGSEATYESGFVIDKFPISRPNLTFSTLTVSNMSPEDSSIYLCSVDPPGYGYTFGSGTRLTVV.

The chain carries TRBV6-1 and TRBJ1-1, with D perhaps matching TRBD1 (6 bases). Trimming cost V 4 bases and J 5 bases, with 11 bases left between them. Germline V CDR1 and CDR2: MNHNS, SASEGT. The CDR3 has 13 amino acids. This CDR3 reads CASSVQGLTEAFF. The DNA of the CDR3 is TGTGCCAGCAGTGTACAGGGCTTGACTGAAGCTTTCTTT.

This clone was counted a single time. The gene calls are TRBV19 and TRBJ1-5; D is perhaps TRBD1 (5 bases). The germline V and J ends were trimmed by 6 bases and 4 bases, with 16 bases remaining between them. CDR3 length: 15 residues. Germline values: CDR1 LNHDA, CDR2 SQIVND (reference sequence). The CDR3, as DNA: TGTGCCAGTAGCCTTGACGGGGGTAGAAATCAGCCCCAGCATTTT. This encodes CASSLDGGRNQPQHF.

This chain connects TRBV30 to TRBJ2-2; 11 bases map to TRBD1. Trimming removed 2 bases from V and 5 bases from J; junction bases left unmatched: 7. CDR3 length equals 16 residues. Germline V gene lookup returns CDR1 GTSNPN and CDR2 SVGIG (reference sequence). The CDR3 protein is CAWSPRTGGETGELFF. The CDR3 nucleotides read TGTGCCTGGAGTCCCCGGACAGGGGGCGAAACCGGGGAGCTGTTTTTT.

V gene TRBV18 combines with J gene TRBJ2-3; 8 nucleotides match TRBD1. Germline values: CDR1 KGHSH, CDR2 LQKENI. The CDR3 sequence is 18 residues long. V trimming: 1 base; J trimming: 3 bases; junction bases outside the gene matches: 12. The CDR3 loop reads CASSPHGTGPAPTDTQYF. The DNA for the CDR3 is TGTGCCAGCTCACCACATGGGACAGGACCTGCCCCGACAGATACGCAGTATTTT.